This T cell receptor (beta chain) was retrieved from a study of response to subunit inactivated influenza vaccine. TCRdb passed the RT-PCR reads through MiXCR, listing each CDR3 protein once. The profile shows hundreds of thousands of distinct CDR3 sequences, about 15% of them singletons. Whole-study results and caveats: After each seasonal influenza vaccination, few new T cells are recruited, the authors suggested.

V was cut by 3 bases and J by 0 bases, with 12 bases left in between. Per the germline V gene, CDR1 is SGHTA and CDR2 is FQGNSA. CDR3 length: 15 residues. There are many counts of this clonotype. Its matching antigen is unknown. The chain recombines TRBV7-2 with TRBJ2-7, with D maybe TRBD2 (5 bases). This TCR was recovered from a man between 50 and 75 years old who received an inactivated influenza vaccine. The sequencing here drew on CD4+ T cells sorted from PBMCs, taken around 25 months after vaccination. Here the CDR3 DNA reads TGTGCCAGCAGCTTCGGTGGTGGGAGCTCCTACGAGCAGTACTTC. This gives the protein CASSFGGGSSYEQYF. Together with reference TRBV7-2 and TRBJ2-7, the CDR3 gives the full variable domain: GAGVSQSPSNKVTEKGKDVELRCDPISGHTALYWYRQSLGQGLEFLIYFQGNSAPDKSGLPSDRFSAERTGGSVSTLTIQRTQQEDSAVYLCASSFGGGSSYEQYFGPGTRLTVT.